A selection of T cell receptor beta chains follows, all from one sample in a study of CD8+ T cells in alopecia areata. Sequencing was performed with immunoSEQ multiplex PCR; in TCRdb, only in-frame clones are kept and a portion is missing. The sample has more than 95,000 clones, 65% to 90% seen once. The starting material was CD8+ T cells sorted from blood, obtained between weeks 30 and 35, from a patient treated with tofacitinib. These TCRs come from a human donor with alopecia areata. The CDR3 runs from the conserved cysteine through the conserved F or W. D genes are given only for firm matches. Size is omitted from some rows. Given values are once, few, many or a class for expanded clones.

d_call,v_call,j_call,clone_size,cdr3_nt,cdr3_aa
.,TRBV30,TRBJ1-1,.,TGTGCCTGGAGTGAAGGGGCGATGAACACTGAAGCTTTCTTT,CAWSEGAMNTEAFF
TRBD1,TRBV7-9,TRBJ2-2,.,TGTGCCAGCAGCCCCCGGGACAGGGGAAATACCGGGGAGCTGTTTTTT,CASSPRDRGNTGELFF
TRBD2,TRBV6-6,TRBJ2-3,.,TGTGCCAGCAGTTACTCGTCGGGCGGGGGTACAGATACGCAGTATTTT,CASSYSSGGGTDTQYF
TRBD1,TRBV19,TRBJ2-1,.,TGTGCCAGTAGTACCGACAGGGGGGCCTACAATGAGCAGTTCTTC,CASSTDRGAYNEQFF
.,TRBV7-7,TRBJ2-2,.,TGTGCCAGCACCCCAGCAGTGAACACCGGGGAGCTGTTTTTT,CASTPAVNTGELFF
TRBD1,TRBV6-5,TRBJ1-1,once,TGTGCCAGCAGTGCCCGGGACAGGGTCTTGTCTGAAGCTTTCTTT,CASSARDRVLSEAFF
.,TRBV6-5,TRBJ2-3,.,TGTGCCAGCAGCGGACACATCCCCACAGATACGCAGTATTTT,CASSGHIPTDTQYF
TRBD2,TRBV4-2,TRBJ2-1,.,TGTGCCAGCAGCCAAGTCCTATATAGCGGGGGCCTTTACAATGAGCAGTTCTTC,CASSQVLYSGGLYNEQFF
TRBD2,TRBV4-1,TRBJ2-1,once,TGCGCCAGCAGCCAAACTAGCGGACGCTCGAATGAGCAGTTCTTC,CASSQTSGRSNEQFF
.,TRBV27,TRBJ2-5,.,TGTGCCAGCAGTCCAAACCAAGAGACCCAGTACTTC,CASSPNQETQYF
.,TRBV29-1,TRBJ2-1,few,TGCAGCGTTGATCCGGGACACATCTACAATGAGCAGTTCTTC,CSVDPGHIYNEQFF
TRBD1,TRBV7-3,TRBJ1-6,.,TGTGCCAGCAGCTCCTCGACAGGGGAGTATTCACCCCTCCACTTT,CASSSSTGEYSPLHF
TRBD1,TRBV27,TRBJ2-5,.,TGTGCCAGCAGTTTAGGACAGGGCGGGACCCAGTACTTC,CASSLGQGGTQYF
TRBD2,TRBV5-4,TRBJ2-3,.,TGTGCCAGCAGCTTGTCTAGCGGGAGGGATAGTACAGATACGCAGTATTTT,CASSLSSGRDSTDTQYF
.,TRBV5-4,TRBJ2-5,few,TGTGCCAGCAGCGCGCCGGGGATGGAGACCCAGTACTTC,CASSAPGMETQYF
.,TRBV7-7,TRBJ2-1,.,TGTGCCAGCAGCCGCGACCAAACCTACAATGAGCAGTTCTTC,CASSRDQTYNEQFF
.,TRBV11-2,TRBJ2-3,.,TGTGCCAGCAGCTTAGTTTACGGGGGCGGCGATACGCAGTATTTT,CASSLVYGGGDTQYF
TRBD2,TRBV4-1,TRBJ2-3,.,TGCGCCAGCAGCCTGGGACTAGCGGGAGGGCCAGGGTTAGGAGATACGCAGTATTTT,CASSLGLAGGPGLGDTQYF
.,TRBV10-2,TRBJ2-7,once,TGCGCCAGCAGTGAGTCGACGGCGGACTGGTCCTACGAGCAGTACTTC,CASSESTADWSYEQYF
.,TRBV9,TRBJ2-2,.,TGTGCCAGCAGCCCCGAGACTAGATCCGGGGAGCTGTTTTTT,CASSPETRSGELFF
.,TRBV27,TRBJ1-3,.,TGTGCCAGCAGTTTATCGATGGGGACGTACGGAAACACCATATATTTT,CASSLSMGTYGNTIYF
.,TRBV7-3,TRBJ2-1,.,TGTGCCAGCAGCTCCCCGAGGGGCGATGAGCAGTTCTTC,CASSSPRGDEQFF
.,TRBV11-2,TRBJ2-7,.,TGTGCCAGCAGTCTAATGTCCGAGCAGTACTTC,CASSLMSEQYF